Listed here are 8 T cell receptor beta chains from one sample, sequenced in a study of CD8 T cells in ankylosing spondylitis. TCRdb reanalysed the 5' RACE reads using MiXCR and keeps one entry per CDR3 protein. The sample consists of some 300,000 distinct CDR3 sequences, about a fifth of them appearing once. The source material was blood, either unsorted or a sorted T cell fraction (not recorded which). The receptor set was obtained from a female donor with ankylosing spondylitis or in good health (not recorded which).

This clonotype was counted a few times. J is TRBJ1-2 and V is TRBV29-1; possible D gene TRBD1, 5 bases. The ends were cut back, 6 bases at V and 8 bases at J, with 19 bases in the middle. CDR1 is SQVTM, CDR2 ANQGSEA, per germline. This CDR3 is 13 amino acids long. In DNA, the CDR3 is TGCAGCGTCCTAACCCCAGGGTCAGGCGGCTACACCTTC. It specifies CSVLTPGSGGYTF.

The chain uses TRBV15 and TRBJ2-1; no firm D call. The V gene lost 0 bases and the J gene lost 5 bases, with 8 bases spanning the gap. The germline V gene encodes CDR1 LNHNV and CDR2 YYDKDF (reference sequence). The CDR3 has 14 residues. The CDR3 DNA reads as TGTGCCACCAGCAGAGAGCTAGACAACAATGAGCAGTTCTTC. It is translated as CATSRELDNNEQFF.

In its sample, this clonotype was seen many times. The V call is TRBV12-3 or TRBV12-4, the J call TRBJ1-4, with D perhaps TRBD1 (5 bases). V dropped 5 bases and J dropped 4 bases, with 14 bases sitting between them. The CDR3 loop spans 15 amino acids. CDR3 sequence (DNA): TGTGCCAGCAGTAGGGACCCTGGTCATAATGAAAAACTGTTTTTT. Translating gives CASSRDPGHNEKLFF.

The chain joins TRBV7-9 to TRBJ1-5; no definite D call. Trimming left V 5 bases short and J 9 bases short, with 11 bases between. The CDR3 covers 12 residues. Germline CDR1 and CDR2: SEHNR and FQNEAQ (reference sequence). For the CDR3, the DNA is TGTGCCAGCAGCCACCCTATGGGGCCCCAGCATTTT. This encodes CASSHPMGPQHF.

The chain uses TRBV14 and TRBJ2-1, with TRBD2 matching 11 bases. The CDR3 extends over 17 amino acids. Germline CDR1 is SGHDN and CDR2 is FVKESK. The junction had 4 bases not matched to a gene; V was cut back by 3 bases and J by 0 bases. This CDR3 is CASSHALAGGSYNEQFF. The CDR3, as DNA: TGTGCCAGCAGCCATGCTCTAGCGGGAGGCTCCTACAATGAGCAGTTCTTC.

This chain uses TRBV11-1 with TRBJ2-1; TRBD2 aligns across 12 bases. Germline CDR1 SGHAT, CDR2 FQDESV (reference sequence). CDR3 length: 18 residues. Trimming removed 2 bases from V and 4 bases from J; junction bases left unmatched: 9. The CDR3 sequence is CASSLKARLAGEYNEQFF. The CDR3 nucleotides are TGTGCCAGCAGCTTAAAGGCTCGACTAGCGGGAGAGTACAATGAGCAGTTCTTC. Filled out from reference TRBV11-1 and TRBJ2-1, the complete variable domain reads EAEVAQSPRYKITEKSQAVAFWCDPISGHATLYWYRQILGQGPELLVQFQDESVVDDSQLPKDRFSAERLKGVDSTLKIQPAELGDSAMYLCASSLKARLAGEYNEQFFGPGTRLTVL.

Here the CDR3 DNA reads TGCAGTGCTATTAGCGGGAGGGATTACAATGAGCAGTTCTTC. Encoded protein: CSAISGRDYNEQFF. J is TRBJ2-1 and V is TRBV20-1; 11 nucleotides align to TRBD2. Germline V gene lookup returns CDR1 DFQATT and CDR2 SNEGSKA (reference sequence). V dropped 4 bases and J dropped 4; count of bases not matched to a gene: 3. The CDR3 totals 14 residues.

In its sample, this clonotype was seen a few times. The V gene is TRBV4-2, the J gene TRBJ2-7; D is perhaps TRBD2 (7 bases). Per the germline V gene, CDR1 is LGHNA and CDR2 is YNFKEQ. This CDR3 spans 15 amino acids. V shed 3 bases and J shed 2 bases, with 14 bases lying between them. The CDR3 region has the DNA TGTGCCAGCAGCCAGGGGGCGGGAGTGACCTACGAGCAGTACTTC. This encodes CASSQGAGVTYEQYF.